Reported below is one T cell receptor (beta chain). Relative to the germline gene, one junction end is altered; a read error may explain this. The data were obtained in a study of blood T cell repertoires in COVID-19. Turning to the study itself: Sources were T cells, B-cell-depleted T cells, or PBMCs; the material itself was cDNA or gDNA.

This CDR3 spans 16 amino acids. CDR1 SGHRS and CDR2 YFSETQ come from the germline V gene. Sequencing used immunoSEQ multiplex PCR; TCRdb keeps in-frame clones, though not all of them. This repertoire shows about 18,000 clones, approximately 91% found once; its top ten account for roughly 15%. The sequence came from a human donor in a cohort sampled during active COVID-19. Sequencing was carried out using peripheral blood. The V and J genes are TRBV5-1 and TRBJ2-5; 9 bases line up with TRBD2. In DNA, the CDR3 is TGCGCCAGCAGCTTGAGGTCTAGCGGGAAGGGAGAGATCCAGTACTTC. As protein: CASSLRSSGKGEIQYF.